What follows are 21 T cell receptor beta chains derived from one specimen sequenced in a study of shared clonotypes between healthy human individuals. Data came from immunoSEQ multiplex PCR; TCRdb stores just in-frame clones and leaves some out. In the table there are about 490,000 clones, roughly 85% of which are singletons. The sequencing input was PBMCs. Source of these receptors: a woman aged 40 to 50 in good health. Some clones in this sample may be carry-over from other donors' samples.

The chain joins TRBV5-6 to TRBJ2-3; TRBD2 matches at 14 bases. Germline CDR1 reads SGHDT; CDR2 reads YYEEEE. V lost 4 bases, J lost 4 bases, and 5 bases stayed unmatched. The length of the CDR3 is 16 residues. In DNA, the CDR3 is TGTGCCAGCAGCCCGGGACTAGCGGGAGAGGCAGATACGCAGTATTTT. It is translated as CASSPGLAGEADTQYF.

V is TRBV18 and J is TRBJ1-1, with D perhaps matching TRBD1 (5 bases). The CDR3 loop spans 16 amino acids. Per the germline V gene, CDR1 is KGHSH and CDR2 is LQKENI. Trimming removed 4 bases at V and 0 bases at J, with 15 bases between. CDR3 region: CASSHTIGQMNTEAFF. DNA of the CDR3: TGTGCCAGCTCACACACAATTGGACAAATGAACACTGAAGCTTTCTTT.

The CDR3 sequence: CASSQSGGGHQPQHF. The CDR3 DNA reads TGCGCCAGCAGCCAGTCAGGAGGAGGTCATCAGCCCCAGCATTTT. V gene TRBV4-3 combines with J gene TRBJ1-5, with D uncertain. This CDR3 comprises 15 residues. Germline CDR1 reads LGHNA; CDR2 reads YSLEER. Trimming took off 3 bases at V and 5 bases at J, with 14 bases between the two ends.

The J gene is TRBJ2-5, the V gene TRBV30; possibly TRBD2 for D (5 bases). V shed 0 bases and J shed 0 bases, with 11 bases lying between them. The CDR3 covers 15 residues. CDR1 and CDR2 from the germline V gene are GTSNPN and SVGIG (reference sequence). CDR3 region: CAWSVRGWYQETQYF. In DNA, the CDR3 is TGTGCCTGGAGTGTACGCGGGTGGTACCAAGAGACCCAGTACTTC.

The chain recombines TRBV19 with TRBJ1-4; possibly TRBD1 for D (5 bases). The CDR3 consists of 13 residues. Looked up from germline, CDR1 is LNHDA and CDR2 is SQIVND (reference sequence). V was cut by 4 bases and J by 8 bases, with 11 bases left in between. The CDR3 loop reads CASSNQGLEKLFF. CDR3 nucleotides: TGTGCCAGTAGTAACCAGGGCCTCGAAAAACTGTTTTTT.

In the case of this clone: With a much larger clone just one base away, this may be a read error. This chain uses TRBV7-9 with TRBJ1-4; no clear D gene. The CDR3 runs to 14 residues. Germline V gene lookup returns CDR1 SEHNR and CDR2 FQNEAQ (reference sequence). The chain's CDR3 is CASSLTSTNEKLLF. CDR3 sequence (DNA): TGTGCCAGCAGCTTGACCTCAACTAATGAAAAACTGCTTTTT.

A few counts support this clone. The CDR3 here is CASSRGAHTDTQYF. The DNA of the CDR3 is TGTGCCAGCAGCCGGGGGGCCCACACAGATACGCAGTATTTT. V is TRBV7-9 and J is TRBJ2-3; D may be TRBD2 (7 bases). V was clipped by 5 bases and J by 2 bases, with 11 bases between them. This CDR3 spans 14 amino acids. CDR1 and CDR2 from the germline V gene are SEHNR and FQNEAQ (reference sequence).

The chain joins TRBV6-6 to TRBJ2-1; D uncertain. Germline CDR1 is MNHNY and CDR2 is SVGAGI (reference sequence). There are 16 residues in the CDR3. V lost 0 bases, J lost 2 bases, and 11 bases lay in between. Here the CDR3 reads CASSYSSASTYNEQFF. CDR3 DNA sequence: TGTGCCAGCAGTTACTCCTCGGCAAGTACCTACAATGAGCAGTTCTTC.

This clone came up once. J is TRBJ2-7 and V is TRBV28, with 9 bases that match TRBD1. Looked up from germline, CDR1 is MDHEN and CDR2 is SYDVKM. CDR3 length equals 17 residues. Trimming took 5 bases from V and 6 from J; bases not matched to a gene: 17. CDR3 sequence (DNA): TGTGCCAGCAGTCTCATCCCCGGGACAGGGTCCAATCGCGAGCAGTACTTC. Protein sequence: CASSLIPGTGSNREQYF.

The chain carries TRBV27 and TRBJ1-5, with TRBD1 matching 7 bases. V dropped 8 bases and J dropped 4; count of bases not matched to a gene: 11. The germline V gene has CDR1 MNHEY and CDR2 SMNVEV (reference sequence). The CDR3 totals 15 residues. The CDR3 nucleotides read TGTGCCAGCTTACGTCTAACGGGACAGAATCAGCCCCAGCATTTT. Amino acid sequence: CASLRLTGQNQPQHF.

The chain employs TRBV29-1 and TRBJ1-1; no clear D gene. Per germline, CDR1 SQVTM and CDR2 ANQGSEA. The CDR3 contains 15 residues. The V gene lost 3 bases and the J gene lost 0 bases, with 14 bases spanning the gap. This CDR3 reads CSVDLIGRLNTEAFF. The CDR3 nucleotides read TGCAGCGTTGATTTGATCGGCAGGCTGAACACTGAAGCTTTCTTT. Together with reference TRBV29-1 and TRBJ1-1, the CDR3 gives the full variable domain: SAVISQKPSRDICQRGTSLTIQCQVDSQVTMMFWYRQQPGQSLTLIATANQGSEATYESGFVIDKFPISRPNLTFSTLTVSNMSPEDSSIYLCSVDLIGRLNTEAFFGQGTRLTVV.

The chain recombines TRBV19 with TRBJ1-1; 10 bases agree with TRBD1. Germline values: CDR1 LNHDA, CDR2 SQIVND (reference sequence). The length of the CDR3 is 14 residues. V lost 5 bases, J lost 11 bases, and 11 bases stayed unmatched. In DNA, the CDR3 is TGTGCCAGTAGTGCACGACAGGGGGCGGTTGACGCTTTCTTT. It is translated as CASSARQGAVDAFF.

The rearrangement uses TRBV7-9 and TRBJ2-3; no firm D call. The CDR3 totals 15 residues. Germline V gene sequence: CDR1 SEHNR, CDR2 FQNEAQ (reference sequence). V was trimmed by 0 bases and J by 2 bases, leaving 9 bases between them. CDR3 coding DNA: TGTGCCAGCAGCTTAGCGCTCGGCGACACAGATACGCAGTATTTT. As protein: CASSLALGDTDTQYF.

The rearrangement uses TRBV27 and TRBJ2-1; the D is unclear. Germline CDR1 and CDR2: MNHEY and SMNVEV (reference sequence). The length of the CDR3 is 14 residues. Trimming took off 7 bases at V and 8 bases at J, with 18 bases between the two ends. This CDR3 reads CASTRKDPRDEQFF. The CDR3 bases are TGTGCCAGCACCCGAAAGGATCCTCGGGATGAGCAGTTCTTC.

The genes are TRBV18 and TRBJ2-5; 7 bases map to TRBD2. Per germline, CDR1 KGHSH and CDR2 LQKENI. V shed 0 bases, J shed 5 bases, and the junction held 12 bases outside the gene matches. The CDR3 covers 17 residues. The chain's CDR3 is CASSPPSVAGAAETQYF. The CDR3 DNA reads TGTGCCAGCTCACCACCTAGCGTCGCGGGAGCGGCGGAGACCCAGTACTTC.

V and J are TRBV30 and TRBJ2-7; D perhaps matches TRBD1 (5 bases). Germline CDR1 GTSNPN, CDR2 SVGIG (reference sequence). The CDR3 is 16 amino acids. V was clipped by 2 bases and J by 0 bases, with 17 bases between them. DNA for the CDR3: TGTGCCTGGAGTACCAAAGACAGATTGGGCTCCTACGAGCAGTACTTC. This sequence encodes CAWSTKDRLGSYEQYF.

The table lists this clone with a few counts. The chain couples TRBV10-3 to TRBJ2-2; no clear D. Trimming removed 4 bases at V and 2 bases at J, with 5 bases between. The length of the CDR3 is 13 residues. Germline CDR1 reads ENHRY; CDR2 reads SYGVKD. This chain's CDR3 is CAISALNTGELFF. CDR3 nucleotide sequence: TGTGCCATCAGTGCCCTTAACACCGGGGAGCTGTTTTTT.

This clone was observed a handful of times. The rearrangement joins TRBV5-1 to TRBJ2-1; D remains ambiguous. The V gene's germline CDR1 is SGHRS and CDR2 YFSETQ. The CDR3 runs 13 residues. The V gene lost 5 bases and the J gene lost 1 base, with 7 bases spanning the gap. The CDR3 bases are TGCGCCAGCAGGGAGCGATCCTACAATGAGCAGTTCTTC. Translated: CASRERSYNEQFF. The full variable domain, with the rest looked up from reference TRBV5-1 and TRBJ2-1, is KAGVTQTPRYLIKTRGQQVTLSCSPISGHRSVSWYQQTPGQGLQFLFEYFSETQRNKGNFPGRFSGRQFSNSRSEMNVSTLELGDSALYLCASRERSYNEQFFGPGTRLTVL.

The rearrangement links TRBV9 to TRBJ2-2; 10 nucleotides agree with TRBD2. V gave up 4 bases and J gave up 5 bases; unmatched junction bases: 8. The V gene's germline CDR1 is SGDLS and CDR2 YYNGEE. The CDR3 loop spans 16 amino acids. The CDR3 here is CASSPPLAGATGELFF. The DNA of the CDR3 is TGTGCCAGCAGCCCACCCCTAGCGGGAGCTACCGGGGAGCTGTTTTTT.

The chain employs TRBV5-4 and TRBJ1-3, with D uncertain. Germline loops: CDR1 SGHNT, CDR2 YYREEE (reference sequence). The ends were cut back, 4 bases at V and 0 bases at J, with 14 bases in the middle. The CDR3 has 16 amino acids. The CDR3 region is CASSSQTDYSGNTIYF. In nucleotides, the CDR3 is TGTGCCAGCAGCAGTCAGACGGATTACTCTGGAAACACCATATATTTT.

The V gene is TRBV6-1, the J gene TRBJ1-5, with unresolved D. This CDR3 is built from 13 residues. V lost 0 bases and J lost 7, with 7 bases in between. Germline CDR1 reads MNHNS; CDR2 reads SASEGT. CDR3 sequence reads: CASSEAGYQPQHF. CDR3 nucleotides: TGTGCCAGCAGTGAAGCAGGGTACCAGCCCCAGCATTTT.